This TCR beta chain was recovered during a study of T cells in localized non-small cell lung cancer. Study-wide results and limits: Of the top 100 tumor clones, median around 60 were in adjacent lung, some 29 among its top 100.

Produced via immunoSEQ multiplex PCR; TCRdb's table is partial and in-frame only. The table lists 20,000 to 30,000 clones, about 88% of them singletons. V lost 4 bases, J lost 4 bases, and 12 bases lay in between. The CDR3 runs 13 residues. Per the germline V gene, CDR1 is SGHDT and CDR2 is YYEEEE. This clone was observed a few times. The antigen is not known. The material sequenced was peripheral blood, taken before any cancer treatment. The TCR was taken from a female donor of 60 years or more with stage I lung adenocarcinoma. V gene TRBV5-6 combines with J gene TRBJ2-7; TRBD2 might be the D (6 bases). The CDR3 DNA follows: TGTGCCAGCAGCGCTCCGGGGGTGTACGAGCAGTACTTC. It translates to CASSAPGVYEQYF.